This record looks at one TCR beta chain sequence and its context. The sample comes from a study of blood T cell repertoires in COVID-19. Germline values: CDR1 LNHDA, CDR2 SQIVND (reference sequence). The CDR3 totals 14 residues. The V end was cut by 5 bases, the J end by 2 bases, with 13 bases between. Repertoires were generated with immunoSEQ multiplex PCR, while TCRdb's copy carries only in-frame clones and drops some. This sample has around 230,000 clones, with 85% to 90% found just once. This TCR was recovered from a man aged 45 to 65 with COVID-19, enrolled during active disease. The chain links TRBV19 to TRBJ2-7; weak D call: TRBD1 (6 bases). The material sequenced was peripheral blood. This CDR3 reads CASSPTGTTYEQYF. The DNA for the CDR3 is TGTGCCAGTAGTCCAACAGGGACCACCTACGAGCAGTACTTC.